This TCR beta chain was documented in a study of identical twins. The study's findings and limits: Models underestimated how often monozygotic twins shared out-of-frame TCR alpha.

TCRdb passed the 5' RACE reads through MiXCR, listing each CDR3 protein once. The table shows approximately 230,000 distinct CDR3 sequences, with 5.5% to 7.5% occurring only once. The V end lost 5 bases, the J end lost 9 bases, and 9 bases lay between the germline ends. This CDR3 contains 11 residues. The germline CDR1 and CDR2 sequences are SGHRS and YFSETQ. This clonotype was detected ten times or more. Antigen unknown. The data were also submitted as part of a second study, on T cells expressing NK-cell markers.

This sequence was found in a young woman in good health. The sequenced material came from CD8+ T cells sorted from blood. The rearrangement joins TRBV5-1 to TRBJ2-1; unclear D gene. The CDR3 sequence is CASSLRAEQFF. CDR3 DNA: TGCGCCAGCAGTCTAAGGGCTGAGCAGTTCTTC.